The source of this T cell receptor (beta chain) is a study of blood T cells in healthy people across ages. V gave up 5 bases and J gave up 5 bases, with 15 bases separating them. The CDR3 is 15 amino acids. For the second PCR, which ran for about 6 to 11 cycles, a sample-barcoded 5' primer and a J-beta primer mix were used. TCRdb independently ran MiXCR on the 5' RACE reads; one entry per CDR3 protein. The sample has some 930,000 distinct CDR3 sequences, roughly 28% seen once. This clonotype was picked up a small number of times. The sample also formed part of further work on T cells of mothers and their children.

The sequenced sample was blood. This chain joins TRBV12-3 or TRBV12-4 and TRBJ1-4, with a possible D match to TRBD1 (6 bases). This TCR was recovered from a woman aged 40-49 years in good health. The CDR3 DNA reads as TGTGCCAGCAGTGTCGACCCTACAGGGAATGAAAAACTGTTTTTT. It is translated as CASSVDPTGNEKLFF.